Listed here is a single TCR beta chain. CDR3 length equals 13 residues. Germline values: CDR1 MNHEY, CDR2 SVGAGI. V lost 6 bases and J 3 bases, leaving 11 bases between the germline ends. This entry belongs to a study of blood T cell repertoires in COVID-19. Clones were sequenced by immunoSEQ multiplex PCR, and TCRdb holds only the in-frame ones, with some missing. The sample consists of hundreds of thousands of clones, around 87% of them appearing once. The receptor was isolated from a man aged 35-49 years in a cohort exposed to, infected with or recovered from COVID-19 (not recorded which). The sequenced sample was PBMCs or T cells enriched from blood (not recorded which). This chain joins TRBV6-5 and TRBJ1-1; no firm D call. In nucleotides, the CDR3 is TGTGCCAGCAGCCCAGGATGGCACACTGAAGCTTTCTTT. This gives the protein CASSPGWHTEAFF.